This is a list of T cell receptor beta chains from one sample in a study of T cell responses to AZD1222 COVID-19 vaccine. Method: immunoSEQ multiplex PCR; TCRdb's copy keeps in-frame clones and lacks some. Counted here are about 100,000 clones, around nine tenths occurring once; the ten biggest clones make up about 6.8%. The sample here was peripheral blood, taken 28 days after the second AZD1222 dose. The receptors here all came from an adult who received the AZD1222 COVID-19 vaccine. CDR3s include the opening cysteine and the closing phenylalanine or tryptophan. Fields, in order: clone size, J gene, V gene, D gene, CDR3 DNA, CDR3 protein. The D gene is left open where the match is weak. Size values are once, few and many counts, or a class for expanded clones, and some rows have none.

-,TRBJ1-3,TRBV5-1,-,TGCGCCAGCAGCTTTGGCACCACTGGAAACACCATATATTTT,CASSFGTTGNTIYF
-,TRBJ1-5,TRBV6-5,-,TGTGCCAGCAGTTACAATCAGGAGGGGCAGCCCCAGCATTTT,CASSYNQEGQPQHF
-,TRBJ2-7,TRBV12-3/TRBV12-4,-,TGTGCCAGCAGTTTAGGGACACACGAGCAGTACTTC,CASSLGTHEQYF
-,TRBJ2-3,TRBV29-1,-,TGCAGCGTTGAAGATCGAGGCAGGAGCACAGATACGCAGTATTTT,CSVEDRGRSTDTQYF
-,TRBJ1-1,TRBV12-3/TRBV12-4,-,TGTGCCAGCAGTTTGGCACTGCCTGAAGCTTTCTTT,CASSLALPEAFF
-,TRBJ2-2,TRBV10-1,-,TGCGCCAGCGGACCGGGACACGCGAACGGGGAGCTGTTTTTT,CASGPGHANGELFF
-,TRBJ2-7,TRBV10-3,-,TGTGCCATCAGTGAGGAGTTATCCAGGGTAGGTCGGTTGGGCTACGAGCAGTACTTC,CAISEELSRVGRLGYEQYF
-,TRBJ2-2,TRBV6-5,-,TGTGCCAGCAGAATGATTCAGGGGACCGGGGAGCTGTTTTTT,CASRMIQGTGELFF
-,TRBJ2-3,TRBV13,-,TGTGCCAGCAGCCCCCTTCGGGATACGCAGTATTTT,CASSPLRDTQYF
-,TRBJ2-6,TRBV18,-,TGTGCCAGCTCACCACCGGAGGGGCCTGGGGCCAACGTCCTGACTTTC,CASSPPEGPGANVLTF
-,TRBJ1-5,TRBV7-2,-,TGTGCCAGCAGCTTAGGGCAGGGAAATCAGCCCCAGCATTTT,CASSLGQGNQPQHF
-,TRBJ2-1,TRBV29-1,-,TGCAGCGTTGCGACAGACAATGAGCAGTTCTTC,CSVATDNEQFF
-,TRBJ2-5,TRBV28,TRBD2,TGTGCCAGCAGTTTCTCAAGCGGGGGGCAAGAGACCCAGTACTTC,CASSFSSGGQETQYF
-,TRBJ1-6,TRBV7-2,-,TGTGCCAGCAGCTCCCGGGGGGATTCACCCCTCCACTTT,CASSSRGDSPLHF
-,TRBJ2-7,TRBV6-5,-,TGTGCCAGCAGGGGTTCGCTGAGCTCCTACGAGCAGTACTTC,CASRGSLSSYEQYF
few,TRBJ1-6,TRBV28,-,TGTGCCAGCAGTCTCAGAGGGGAAAATTCACCCCTCCACTTT,CASSLRGENSPLHF